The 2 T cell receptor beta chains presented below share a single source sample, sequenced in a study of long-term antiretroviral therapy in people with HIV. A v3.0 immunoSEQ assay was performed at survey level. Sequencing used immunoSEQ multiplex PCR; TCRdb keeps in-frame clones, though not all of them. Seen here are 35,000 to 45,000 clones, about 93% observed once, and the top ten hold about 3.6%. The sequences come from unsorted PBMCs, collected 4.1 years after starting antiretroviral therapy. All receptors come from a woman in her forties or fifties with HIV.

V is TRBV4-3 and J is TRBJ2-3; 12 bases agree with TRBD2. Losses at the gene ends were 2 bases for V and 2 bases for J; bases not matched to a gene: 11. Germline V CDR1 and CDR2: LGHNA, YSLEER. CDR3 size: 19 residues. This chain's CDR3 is CASSQNGLAGTTYTDTQYF. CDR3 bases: TGCGCCAGCAGCCAAAACGGACTAGCGGGGACTACCTACACAGATACGCAGTATTTT.

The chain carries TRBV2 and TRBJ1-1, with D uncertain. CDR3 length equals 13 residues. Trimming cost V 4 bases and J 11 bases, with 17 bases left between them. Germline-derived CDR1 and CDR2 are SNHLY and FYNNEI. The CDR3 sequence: CASSVRGQVVAFF. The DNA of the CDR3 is TGTGCCAGCAGTGTACGGGGTCAGGTTGTGGCTTTCTTT.